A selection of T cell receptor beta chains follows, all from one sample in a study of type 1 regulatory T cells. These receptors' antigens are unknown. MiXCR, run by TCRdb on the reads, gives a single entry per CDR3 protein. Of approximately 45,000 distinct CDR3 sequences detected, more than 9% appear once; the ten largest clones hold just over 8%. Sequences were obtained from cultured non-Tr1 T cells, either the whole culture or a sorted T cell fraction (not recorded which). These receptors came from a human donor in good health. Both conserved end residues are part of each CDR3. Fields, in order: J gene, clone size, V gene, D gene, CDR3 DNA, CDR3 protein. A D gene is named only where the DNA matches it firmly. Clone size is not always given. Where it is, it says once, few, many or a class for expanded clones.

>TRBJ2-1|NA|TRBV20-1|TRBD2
TGCAGTGCTAGTGACGGCGGGAGAGCTAGCTCCTACAATGAGCAGTTCTTC
CSASDGGRASSYNEQFF
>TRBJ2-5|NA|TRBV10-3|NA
TGTGCCATCAGTGACTTCGCAGAGTACTTC
CAISDFAEYF
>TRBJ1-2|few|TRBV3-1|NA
TGTGCCAGCAGCCAAGATTGGCATGGCTACACCTTC
CASSQDWHGYTF
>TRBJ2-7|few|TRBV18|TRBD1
TGTGCCAGCTCACCAACCCCAGGGGGCGAGCAGTACTTC
CASSPTPGGEQYF
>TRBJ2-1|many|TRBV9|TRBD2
TGTGCCAGCAGCTTTGGACTAGCGGGTAACCATGAGCAGTTCTTC
CASSFGLAGNHEQFF
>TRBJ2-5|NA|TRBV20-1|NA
TGCAGTGCTAGAGCGGGAAGGGGGCAAGAGACCCAGTACTTC
CSARAGRGQETQYF
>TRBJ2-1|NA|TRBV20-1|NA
TGCAGTGCTAGAGCTATTCGTAGCGCCGAGCAGTTCTTC
CSARAIRSAEQFF
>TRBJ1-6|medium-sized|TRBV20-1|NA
TGCAGTACAGGGAGATCCTATAATTCACCCCTCCACTTT
CSTGRSYNSPLHF
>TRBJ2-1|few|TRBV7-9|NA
TGTGCCAGCAGCCTACAGCGCGAGCAGTTCTTC
CASSLQREQFF
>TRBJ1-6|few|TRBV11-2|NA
TGTGCCAGCAGCTTAGTTGGGGGGGGTAGTAATTCACCCCTCCACTTT
CASSLVGGGSNSPLHF
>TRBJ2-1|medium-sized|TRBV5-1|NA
TGCGCCAGCAGCTTGGACGAACCGAGCTACAATGAGCAGTTCTTC
CASSLDEPSYNEQFF